Here is one TCR beta chain with its context. The antigen remains undetermined. The CDR3 totals 15 residues. From germline, CDR1 is SGHNT and CDR2 YENEEA. The V end lost 2 bases, the J end lost 0 bases, and 10 bases lay between the germline ends. Primers included in the PCR were 60 Vbeta and 13 Jbeta primers. TCRdb's copy holds only in-frame clones and misses some; the assay was immunoSEQ multiplex PCR. The sample totals tens of thousands of clones. The data stem from a study of cytomegalovirus exposure and HLA in healthy donors. Findings of the study overall: Earlier results showed most TCR beta V segments being productive about 87% or about 30% of the time. Immune exposure information comprised only CMV serostatus. Presence/absence analyses assumed roughly uniform sequencing depth across donors, which may not hold.

Material for sequencing was PBMCs. The chain has TRBV11-3 and TRBJ1-1; D may be TRBD1 (5 bases). The TCR comes from a man between 50 and 59 years old in good health and CMV-seronegative. This CDR3 reads CASSLSDSMNTEAFF. CDR3 DNA: TGTGCCAGCAGCTTATCTGACAGCATGAACACTGAAGCTTTCTTT.